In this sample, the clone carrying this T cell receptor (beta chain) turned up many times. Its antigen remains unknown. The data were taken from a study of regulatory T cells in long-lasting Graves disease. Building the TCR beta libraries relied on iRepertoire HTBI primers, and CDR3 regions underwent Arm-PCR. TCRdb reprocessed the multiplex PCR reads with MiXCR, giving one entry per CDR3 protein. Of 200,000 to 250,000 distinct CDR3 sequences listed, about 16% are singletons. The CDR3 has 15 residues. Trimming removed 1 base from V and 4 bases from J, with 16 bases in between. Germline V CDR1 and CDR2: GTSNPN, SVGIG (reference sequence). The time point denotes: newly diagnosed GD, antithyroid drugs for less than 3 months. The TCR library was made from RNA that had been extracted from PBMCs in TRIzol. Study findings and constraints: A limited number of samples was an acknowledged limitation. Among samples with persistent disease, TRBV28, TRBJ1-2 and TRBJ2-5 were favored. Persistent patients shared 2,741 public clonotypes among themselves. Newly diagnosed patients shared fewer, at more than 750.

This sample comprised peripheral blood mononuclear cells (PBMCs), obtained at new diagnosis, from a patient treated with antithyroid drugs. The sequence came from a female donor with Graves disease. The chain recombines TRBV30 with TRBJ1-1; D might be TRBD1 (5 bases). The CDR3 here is CAWSDWRGKLTEAFF. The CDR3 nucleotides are TGTGCCTGGAGTGATTGGCGGGGGAAGCTCACTGAAGCTTTCTTT.